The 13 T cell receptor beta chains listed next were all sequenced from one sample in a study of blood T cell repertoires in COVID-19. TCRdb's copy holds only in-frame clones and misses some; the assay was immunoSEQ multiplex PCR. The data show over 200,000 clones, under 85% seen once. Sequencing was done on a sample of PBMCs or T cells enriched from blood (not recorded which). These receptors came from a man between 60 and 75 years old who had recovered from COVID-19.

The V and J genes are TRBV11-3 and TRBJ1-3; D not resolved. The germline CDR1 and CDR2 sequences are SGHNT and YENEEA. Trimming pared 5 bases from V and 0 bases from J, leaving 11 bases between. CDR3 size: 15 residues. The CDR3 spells CASSPEGSSGNTIYF. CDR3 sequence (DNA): TGTGCCAGCAGCCCCGAGGGCAGCTCTGGAAACACCATATATTTT. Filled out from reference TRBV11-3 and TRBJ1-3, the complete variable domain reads EAGVVQSPRYKIIEKKQPVAFWCNPISGHNTLYWYLQNLGQGPELLIRYENEEAVDDSQLPKDRFSAERLKGVDSTLKIQPAELGDSAVYLCASSPEGSSGNTIYFGEGSWLTVV.

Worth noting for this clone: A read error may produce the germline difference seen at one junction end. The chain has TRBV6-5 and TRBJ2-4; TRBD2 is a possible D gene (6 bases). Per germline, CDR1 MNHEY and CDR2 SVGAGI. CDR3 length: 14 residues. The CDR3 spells CASRYWGDKNIQYF. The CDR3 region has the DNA TGTGCCAGCAGGTACTGGGGGGACAAAAACATTCAGTACTTC.

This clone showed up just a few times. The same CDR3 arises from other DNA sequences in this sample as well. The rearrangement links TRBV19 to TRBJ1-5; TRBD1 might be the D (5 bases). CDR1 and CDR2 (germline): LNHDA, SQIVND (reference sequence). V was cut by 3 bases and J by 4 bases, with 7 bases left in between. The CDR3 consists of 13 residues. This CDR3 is CASSIRENQPQHF. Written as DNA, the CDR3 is TGTGCCAGTAGTATCAGGGAAAATCAGCCCCAGCATTTT.

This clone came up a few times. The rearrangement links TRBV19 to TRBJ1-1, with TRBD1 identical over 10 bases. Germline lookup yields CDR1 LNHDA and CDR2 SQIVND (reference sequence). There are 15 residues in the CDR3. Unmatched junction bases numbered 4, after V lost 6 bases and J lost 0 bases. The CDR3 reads CASRPGTGVNTEAFF. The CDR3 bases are TGTGCCAGTAGGCCCGGGACAGGGGTGAACACTGAAGCTTTCTTT.

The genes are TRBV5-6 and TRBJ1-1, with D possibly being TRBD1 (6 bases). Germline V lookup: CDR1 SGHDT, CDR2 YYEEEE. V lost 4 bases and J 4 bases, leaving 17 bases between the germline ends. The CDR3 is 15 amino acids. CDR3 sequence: CASSRITGPGTEAFF. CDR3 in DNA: TGTGCCAGCAGCCGCATCACAGGGCCAGGCACTGAAGCTTTCTTT.

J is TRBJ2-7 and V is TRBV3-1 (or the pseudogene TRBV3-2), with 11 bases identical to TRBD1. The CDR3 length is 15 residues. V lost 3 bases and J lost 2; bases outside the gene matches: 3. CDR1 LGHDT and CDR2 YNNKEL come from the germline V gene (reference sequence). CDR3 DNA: TGTGCCAGCAGCCAGGGACAGGGGGGAACCTACGAGCAGTACTTC. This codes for CASSQGQGGTYEQYF.

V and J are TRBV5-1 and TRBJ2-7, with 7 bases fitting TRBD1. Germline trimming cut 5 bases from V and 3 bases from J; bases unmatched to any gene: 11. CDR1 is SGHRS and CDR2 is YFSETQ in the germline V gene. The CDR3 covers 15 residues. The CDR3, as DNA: TGCGCCAGCAGGGAACGAGGGACAGCGCGCTACGAGCAGTACTTC. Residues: CASRERGTARYEQYF.

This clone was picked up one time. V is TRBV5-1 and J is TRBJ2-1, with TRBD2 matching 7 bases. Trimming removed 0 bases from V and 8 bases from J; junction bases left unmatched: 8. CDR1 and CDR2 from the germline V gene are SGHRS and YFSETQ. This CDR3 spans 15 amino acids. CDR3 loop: CASSLEGGGADEQFF. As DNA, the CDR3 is TGCGCCAGCAGCTTGGAGGGCGGGGGTGCCGATGAGCAGTTCTTC.

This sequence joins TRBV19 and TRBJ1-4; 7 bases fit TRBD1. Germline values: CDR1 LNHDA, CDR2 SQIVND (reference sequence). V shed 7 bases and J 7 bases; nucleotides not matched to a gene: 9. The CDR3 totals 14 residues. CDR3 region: CASKLTGTGEKLFF. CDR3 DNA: TGTGCCAGTAAACTGACAGGGACGGGTGAAAAACTGTTTTTT.

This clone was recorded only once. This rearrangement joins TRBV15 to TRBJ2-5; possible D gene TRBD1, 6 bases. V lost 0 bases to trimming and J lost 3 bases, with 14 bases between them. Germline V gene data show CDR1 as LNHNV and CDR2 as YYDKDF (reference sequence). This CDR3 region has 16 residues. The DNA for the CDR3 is TGTGCCACCAGCAGAGATCATGGGGGCCCAGAAGAGACCCAGTACTTC. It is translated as CATSRDHGGPEETQYF.

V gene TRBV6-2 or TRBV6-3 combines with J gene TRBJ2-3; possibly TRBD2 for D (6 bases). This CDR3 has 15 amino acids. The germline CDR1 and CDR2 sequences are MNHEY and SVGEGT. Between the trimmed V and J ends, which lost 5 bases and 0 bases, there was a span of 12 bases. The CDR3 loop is CASSPLLASTDTQYF. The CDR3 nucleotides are TGTGCCAGCAGTCCCCTTCTAGCGAGCACAGATACGCAGTATTTT.

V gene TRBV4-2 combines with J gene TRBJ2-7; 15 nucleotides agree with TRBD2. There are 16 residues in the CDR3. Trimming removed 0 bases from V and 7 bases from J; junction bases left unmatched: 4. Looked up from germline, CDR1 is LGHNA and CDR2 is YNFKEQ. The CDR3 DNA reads TGTGCCAGCAGCCAAGAACCGGGACTAGCGGGGGGTGAGCAGTACTTC. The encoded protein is CASSQEPGLAGGEQYF.

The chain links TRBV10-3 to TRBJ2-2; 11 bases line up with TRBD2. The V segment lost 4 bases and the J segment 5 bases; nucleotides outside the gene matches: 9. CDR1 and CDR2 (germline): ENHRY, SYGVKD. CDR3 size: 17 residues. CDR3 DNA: TGTGCCATCAGTGGCCCTAGCGGGGGGTCGAGGACCGGGGAGCTGTTTTTT. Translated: CAISGPSGGSRTGELFF.